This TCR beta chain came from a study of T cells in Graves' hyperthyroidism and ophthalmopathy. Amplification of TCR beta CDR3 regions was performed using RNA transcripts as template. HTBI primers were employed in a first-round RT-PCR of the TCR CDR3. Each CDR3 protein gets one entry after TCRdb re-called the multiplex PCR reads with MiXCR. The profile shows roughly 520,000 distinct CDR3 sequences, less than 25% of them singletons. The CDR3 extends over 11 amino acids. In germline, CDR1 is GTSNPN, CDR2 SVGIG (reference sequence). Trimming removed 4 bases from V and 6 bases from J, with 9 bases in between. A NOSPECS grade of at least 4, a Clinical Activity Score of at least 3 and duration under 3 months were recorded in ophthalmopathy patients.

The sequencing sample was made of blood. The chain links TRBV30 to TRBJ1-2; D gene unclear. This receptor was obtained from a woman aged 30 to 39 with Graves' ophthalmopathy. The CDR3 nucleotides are TGTGCCTGGACCCCACTGGATGGCTACACCTTC. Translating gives CAWTPLDGYTF. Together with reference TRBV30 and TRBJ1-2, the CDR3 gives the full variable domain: SQTIHQWPATLVQPVGSPLSLECTVEGTSNPNLYWYRQAAGRGLQLLFYSVGIGQISSEVPQNLSASRPQDRQFILSSKKLLLSDSGFYLCAWTPLDGYTFGSGTRLTVV.